Presented here are 25 T cell receptor beta chains from one specimen sequenced in a study of T cell responses to AZD1222 COVID-19 vaccine. Profiling relied on immunoSEQ multiplex PCR, and the TCRdb table lists in-frame clones only, not all of them. The sample holds about 140,000 clones, roughly nine tenths seen once. The sample in question was peripheral blood, obtained 28 days after the second AZD1222 dose. Receptor source: an adult who received the AZD1222 COVID-19 vaccine.

The CDR3 coding sequence is TGTGCCAGCAGCGGACTCCTATACAATGAGCAGTTCTTC. This encodes CASSGLLYNEQFF. The rearrangement uses TRBV6-2 or TRBV6-3 and TRBJ2-1; D is perhaps TRBD2 (5 bases). V dropped 6 bases and J dropped 4 bases, with 10 bases sitting between them. The length of the CDR3 is 13 residues. The germline V gene encodes CDR1 MNHEY and CDR2 SVGEGT.

The chain has TRBV7-2 and TRBJ2-5; no reliable D call. The germline V gene has CDR1 SGHTA and CDR2 FQGNSA. Trimming removed 3 bases at V and 7 bases at J, with 12 bases between. This CDR3 spans 13 amino acids. This CDR3 is CASSFERPRTQYF. The CDR3, as DNA: TGTGCCAGCAGCTTCGAGAGGCCTAGGACCCAGTACTTC.

The chain employs TRBV4-2 and TRBJ1-1; D is perhaps TRBD1 (5 bases). CDR3 size: 15 residues. The V end was cut by 7 bases, the J end by 0 bases, with 15 bases between. CDR1 is LGHNA, CDR2 YNFKEQ, per germline. The CDR3 loop reads CASTNNGGVNTEAFF. The DNA of the CDR3 is TGTGCCAGCACGAATAACGGGGGGGTGAACACTGAAGCTTTCTTT.

The rearrangement links TRBV13 to TRBJ2-3; TRBD2 aligns across 9 bases. The CDR3 is made up of 14 amino acids. Germline loops: CDR1 PRHDT, CDR2 FYEKMQ (reference sequence). With V trimmed by 5 bases and J by 7 bases, 7 bases remained unmatched. The CDR3: CASSTGTSINTQYF. The CDR3 nucleotides read TGTGCCAGCAGCACCGGGACTAGCATAAATACGCAGTATTTT.

This sequence joins TRBV28 and TRBJ2-2, with TRBD2 matching over 8 bases. Germline-derived CDR1 and CDR2 are MDHEN and SYDVKM. V lost 2 bases to trimming and J lost 4 bases; unmatched junction nucleotides: 3. CDR3 length: 15 residues. The chain's CDR3 is CASSLTSGVTGELFF. The CDR3 region has the DNA TGTGCCAGCAGTTTAACTAGCGGAGTCACCGGGGAGCTGTTTTTT.

The J gene is TRBJ2-5, the V gene TRBV5-1, with TRBD1 matching over 10 bases. The V and J ends lost 3 bases and 4 bases, in that order; junction bases with no gene match: 6. The CDR3 loop spans 15 amino acids. CDR1 SGHRS and CDR2 YFSETQ come from the germline V gene. In DNA, the CDR3 is TGCGCCAGCAGCTCCGGACAGGGGGACGGAGAGACCCAGTACTTC. Translation gives CASSSGQGDGETQYF.

The V gene is TRBV6-5, the J gene TRBJ2-7, with D uncertain. The CDR3 runs to 15 residues. Per germline, CDR1 MNHEY and CDR2 SVGAGI. The ends were cut back, 2 bases at V and 0 bases at J, with 11 bases in the middle. The CDR3 DNA sequence: TGTGCCAGCAGTTACGAAAGCAGCACCTCCTACGAGCAGTACTTC. It translates to CASSYESSTSYEQYF.

This clone appeared once. The CDR3 here is CASTETGGGYGYTF. The CDR3 DNA follows: TGTGCCAGCACCGAGACAGGGGGCGGCTATGGCTACACCTTC. V is TRBV28 and J is TRBJ1-2; 10 bases agree with TRBD1. The germline V gene encodes CDR1 MDHEN and CDR2 SYDVKM. V lost 7 bases to trimming and J lost 4 bases; unmatched junction nucleotides: 6. The CDR3 is 14 residues long.

As to this clone: This sample also contains other DNA sequences that code for the same CDR3. The J gene is TRBJ1-1, the V gene TRBV2; D gene ambiguous. This CDR3 has 13 amino acids. Trimming took off 4 bases at V and 0 bases at J, with 6 bases between the two ends. Germline CDR1 and CDR2: SNHLY and FYNNEI. DNA for the CDR3: TGTGCCAGCAGTGTACAAGTGAACACTGAAGCTTTCTTT. It specifies CASSVQVNTEAFF.

The rearrangement uses TRBV15 and TRBJ2-7; TRBD1 matches at 9 bases. The CDR3 is made up of 13 amino acids. The ends lost 7 bases at V and 5 bases at J; junction bases unmatched: 6. Per the germline V gene, CDR1 is LNHNV and CDR2 is YYDKDF (reference sequence). CDR3 DNA sequence: TGTGCCACCACACCGGGACAGGGCCACGAGCAGTACTTC. Translation gives CATTPGQGHEQYF. The whole variable domain, filled in from reference TRBV15 and TRBJ2-7, reads DAMVIQNPRYQVTQFGKPVTLSCSQTLNHNVMYWYQQKSSQAPKLLFHYYDKDFNNEADTPDNFQSRRPNTSFCFLDIRSPGLGDTAMYLCATTPGQGHEQYFGPGTRLTVT.

The V and J genes are TRBV5-1 and TRBJ2-2, with D maybe TRBD1 (6 bases). V dropped 4 bases and J dropped 5 bases, with 21 bases sitting between them. This CDR3 has 17 residues. Looked up from germline, CDR1 is SGHRS and CDR2 is YFSETQ. CDR3 residues: CASSQGPTDGETGELFF. The DNA for the CDR3 is TGCGCCAGCAGCCAGGGGCCCACGGACGGGGAGACCGGGGAGCTGTTTTTT.

This sequence joins TRBV5-1 and TRBJ2-7, with 7 positions matching TRBD2. Germline V CDR1 and CDR2: SGHRS, YFSETQ. The V and J ends lost 0 bases and 4 bases, in that order; junction bases with no gene match: 10. The CDR3 consists of 16 residues. CDR3 region: CASSLGPQTSRYEQYF. The CDR3 DNA follows: TGCGCCAGCAGCTTGGGCCCCCAGACTAGCCGTTACGAGCAGTACTTC. The whole variable domain, filled in from reference TRBV5-1 and TRBJ2-7, reads KAGVTQTPRYLIKTRGQQVTLSCSPISGHRSVSWYQQTPGQGLQFLFEYFSETQRNKGNFPGRFSGRQFSNSRSEMNVSTLELGDSALYLCASSLGPQTSRYEQYFGPGTRLTVT.

The chain uses TRBV6-5 and TRBJ1-5; D might be TRBD1 (6 bases). This CDR3 region has 13 residues. The germline V and J ends were trimmed by 8 bases and 5 bases, with 13 bases remaining between them. The germline V gene has CDR1 MNHEY and CDR2 SVGAGI. CDR3: CASAIGGDQPQHF. CDR3 nucleotides: TGTGCCAGCGCAATAGGGGGGGATCAGCCCCAGCATTTT.

The chain employs TRBV20-1 and TRBJ2-2; D may be TRBD1 (6 bases). The length of the CDR3 is 13 residues. The germline CDR1 and CDR2 sequences are DFQATT and SNEGSKA (reference sequence). Trimming removed 3 bases from V and 7 bases from J, with 12 bases in between. CDR3 amino acids: CSASHRVHGELFF. The CDR3, as DNA: TGCAGTGCTAGTCACAGGGTTCACGGGGAGCTGTTTTTT.

The V gene is TRBV19, the J gene TRBJ2-3; 9 bases match TRBD2. Germline V gene data show CDR1 as LNHDA and CDR2 as SQIVND (reference sequence). The CDR3 totals 14 residues. V dropped 8 bases and J dropped 4; count of bases not matched to a gene: 7. The CDR3 sequence is CASARGGAADTQYF. The CDR3 DNA sequence: TGTGCCAGTGCGCGCGGGGGGGCAGCAGATACGCAGTATTTT.

J is TRBJ2-1 and V is TRBV15, with D possibly TRBD2 on 5 matching bases. This CDR3 is built from 14 residues. V was trimmed by 3 bases and J by 2 bases, leaving 8 bases between them. Germline CDR1 is LNHNV and CDR2 is YYDKDF (reference sequence). This CDR3 is CATSRDGTYNEQFF. CDR3 coding DNA: TGTGCCACCAGCAGGGACGGGACCTACAATGAGCAGTTCTTC.

The chain joins TRBV9 to TRBJ2-7; the D call may be TRBD1 or TRBD2 (5 bases each). This CDR3 spans 13 amino acids. The germline V gene has CDR1 SGDLS and CDR2 YYNGEE. V was cut by 3 bases and J by 7 bases, with 14 bases left in between. The CDR3 region has the DNA TGTGCCAGCAGCGCGGGACCGGCGTGGGAGCAGTACTTC. It encodes CASSAGPAWEQYF.

V and J are TRBV27 and TRBJ2-3; 13 bases align to TRBD2. The CDR3 is 14 amino acids. The J segment lost 7 bases and the V segment lost 7 bases, leaving 5 bases of the junction unmatched. Germline CDR1 is MNHEY and CDR2 is SMNVEV (reference sequence). The CDR3 loop reads CASTTSGREYTQYF. In DNA, the CDR3 is TGTGCCAGCACCACTAGCGGGAGGGAGTATACGCAGTATTTT.

The genes are TRBV19 and TRBJ1-5, with D possibly TRBD1 on 5 matching bases. V gave up 5 bases and J gave up 4 bases, with 18 bases separating them. The CDR3 length is 16 residues. The germline V gene has CDR1 LNHDA and CDR2 SQIVND (reference sequence). The CDR3 loop reads CASSPLGGGSNQPQHF. CDR3 in DNA: TGTGCCAGTAGTCCCCTTGGGGGAGGGAGTAATCAGCCCCAGCATTTT. The full variable domain, with the rest looked up from reference TRBV19 and TRBJ1-5, is DGGITQSPKYLFRKEGQNVTLSCEQNLNHDAMYWYRQDPGQGLRLIYYSQIVNDFQKGDIAEGYSVSREKKESFPLTVTSAQKNPTAFYLCASSPLGGGSNQPQHFGDGTRLSIL.

This sequence joins TRBV18 and TRBJ1-4, with D uncertain. The CDR3 extends over 14 amino acids. Germline V CDR1 and CDR2: KGHSH, LQKENI. V was trimmed by 0 bases and J by 8 bases, leaving 10 bases between them. CDR3 DNA: TGTGCCAGCTCACCACCGGGTGATGCCGAAAAACTGTTTTTT. Residues: CASSPPGDAEKLFF.

This clone has a single count. V usage is TRBV10-3 and J usage is TRBJ1-4; D remains ambiguous. CDR3 length equals 14 residues. V lost 10 bases to trimming and J lost 0 bases, with 12 bases between them. Germline-derived CDR1 and CDR2 are ENHRY and SYGVKD. The CDR3 sequence: CATGDGATNEKLFF. The CDR3, as DNA: TGTGCCACCGGAGACGGAGCAACTAATGAAAAACTGTTTTTT.

The rearrangement uses TRBV28 and TRBJ1-1, with D possibly being TRBD1 (5 bases). The CDR3 has 16 residues. Trimming left V 2 bases short and J 4 bases short, with 17 bases between. Germline V CDR1 and CDR2: MDHEN, SYDVKM. The DNA of the CDR3 is TGTGCCAGCAGTTTACCCTACGGGACTTTGGCCACTGAAGCTTTCTTT. Residues: CASSLPYGTLATEAFF. Complete variable domain (other parts from reference TRBV28 and TRBJ1-1): DVKVTQSSRYLVKRTGEKVFLECVQDMDHENMFWYRQDPGLGLRLIYFSYDVKMKEKGDIPEGYSVSREKKERFSLILESASTNQTSMYLCASSLPYGTLATEAFFGQGTRLTVV.

The rearrangement links TRBV4-2 to TRBJ1-2; D gene uncertain. The length of the CDR3 is 11 residues. V lost 1 base and J lost 4, with 1 base in between. Germline V CDR1 and CDR2: LGHNA, YNFKEQ. CDR3 DNA: TGTGCCAGCAGCCAAGCCTATGGCTACACCTTC. Encoded protein: CASSQAYGYTF.

V usage is TRBV10-3 and J usage is TRBJ1-1; no definite D call. CDR1 and CDR2 (germline): ENHRY, SYGVKD. V lost 5 bases and J lost 4, with 8 bases in between. The CDR3 consists of 12 residues. The CDR3 nucleotides read TGTGCCATCAGTCCTAGAGGCACTGAAGCTTTCTTT. This gives the protein CAISPRGTEAFF.

This rearrangement joins TRBV5-1 to TRBJ2-5; 8 bases map to TRBD2. V lost 1 base, J lost 5 bases, and 4 bases stayed unmatched. CDR1 and CDR2 from the germline V gene are SGHRS and YFSETQ. This CDR3 has 14 amino acids. The CDR3 here is CASSLPSSGETQYF. The CDR3 DNA reads as TGCGCCAGCAGCTTGCCTTCTAGCGGGGAGACCCAGTACTTC.